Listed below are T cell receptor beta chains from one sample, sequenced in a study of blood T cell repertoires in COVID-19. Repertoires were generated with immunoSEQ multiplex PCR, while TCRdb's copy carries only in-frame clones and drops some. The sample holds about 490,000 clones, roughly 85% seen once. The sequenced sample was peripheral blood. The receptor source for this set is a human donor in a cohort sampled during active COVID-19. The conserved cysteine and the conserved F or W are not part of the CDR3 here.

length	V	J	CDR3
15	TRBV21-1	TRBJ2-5	ASSKEPGGATQETQY
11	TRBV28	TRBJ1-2	ASSFGGVYGYT
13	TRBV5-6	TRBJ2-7	ASSFRVAGVKEQY
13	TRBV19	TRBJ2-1	ASSTASGRGYEQF
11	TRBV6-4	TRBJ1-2	ASRPSRAHGYT
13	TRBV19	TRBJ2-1	ASRSPGQVEDEQF
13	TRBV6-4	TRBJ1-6	ASSSTGTGRSPLH
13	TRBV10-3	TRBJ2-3	AISDGRGSTDTQY
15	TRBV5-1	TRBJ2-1	ASSLFPGQGSYNEQF
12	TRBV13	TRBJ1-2	ASSPRDPDYGYT
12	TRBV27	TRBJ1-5	ASSQTTRVQPQH
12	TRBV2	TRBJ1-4	ASSFDRYNEKLF
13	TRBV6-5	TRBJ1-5	ATLSSVRSNQPQH
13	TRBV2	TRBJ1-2	ASSEMRQPDYGYT
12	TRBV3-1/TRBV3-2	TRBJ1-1	ASSWAGANTEAF
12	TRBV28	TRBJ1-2	ASSLGDKNYGYT
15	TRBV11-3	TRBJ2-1	ASRMGGGLAGGGEQF
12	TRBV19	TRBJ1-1	ASRWDREGTEAF
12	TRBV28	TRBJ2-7	ASTLTSISYEQY
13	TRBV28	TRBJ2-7	ASSPFTTDPYEQY
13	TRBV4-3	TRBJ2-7	ASSQGPGTGSEQY
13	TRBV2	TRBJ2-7	ASSDRTGIVYEQY
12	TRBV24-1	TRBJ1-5	ATSDSGTGKPQH
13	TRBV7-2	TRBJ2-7	ASSPGTGTHYEQY
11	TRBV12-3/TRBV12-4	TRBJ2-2	ASTTRNTGELF
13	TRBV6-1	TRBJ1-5	ASSEGGKSNQPQH
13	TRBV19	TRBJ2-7	ASSKSRTSGTEQY
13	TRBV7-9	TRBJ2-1	ASTRGGVSYNEQF
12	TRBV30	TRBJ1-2	AWSVEVGGGGYT
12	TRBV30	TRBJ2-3	AWTLKGSSEGQY
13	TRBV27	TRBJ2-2	ASSPRSGSAGELF
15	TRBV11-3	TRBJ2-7	ASSLEGAGGPSGEQY
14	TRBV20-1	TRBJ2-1	SASMASGSSYNEQF
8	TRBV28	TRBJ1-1	ASSSNSDF
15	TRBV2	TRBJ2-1	ASSEGSGLGLGNEQF
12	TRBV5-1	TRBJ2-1	ASSLDSANNEQF
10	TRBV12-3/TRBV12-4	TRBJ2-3	ATGGEFDTQY
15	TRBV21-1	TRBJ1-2	ASSKAGLEDTLYGYT
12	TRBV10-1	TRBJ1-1	ASRATSGNTEAF
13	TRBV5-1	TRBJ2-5	ASSLRDRVRETQY
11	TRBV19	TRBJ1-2	ASGQTVNYGYT